This T cell receptor (beta chain) was profiled in a study of blood T cell repertoires in COVID-19. As for the study in general: T cells, B-cell-depleted T cells, or PBMCs supplied cDNA or gDNA.

Original analysis: Quantification of nucleated cells was approximated via reference gene primer amplification. Sequencing was performed with immunoSEQ multiplex PCR; in TCRdb, only in-frame clones are kept and a portion is missing. That table is the source of V, J and clone size, and D and trimming were worked out from the DNA. Among over 200,000 clones listed, about 90% were seen once. The CDR3 length is 14 residues. Trimming removed 0 bases at V and 6 bases at J, with 12 bases between. Germline V gene lookup returns CDR1 SGHAT and CDR2 FQNNGV. The J gene is TRBJ2-7, the V gene TRBV11-2, with a possible D match to TRBD1 (5 bases). The sequencing sample was made of peripheral blood. The origin of this receptor is a woman aged 18-29 years who had recovered from COVID-19. This CDR3 reads CASSLEAGPGEQYF. The CDR3 region has the DNA TGTGCCAGCAGCTTAGAGGCAGGGCCGGGCGAGCAGTACTTC.